This T cell receptor (beta chain) was observed in a study of cytomegalovirus exposure and HLA in healthy donors. Trimming pared 3 bases from V and 6 bases from J, leaving 19 bases between. This CDR3 has 15 residues. Per germline, CDR1 SQVTM and CDR2 ANQGSEA. With 60 Vbeta and 13 Jbeta primers, the PCR was carried out. Assay: immunoSEQ multiplex PCR; the TCRdb copy retains only in-frame clones and omits some. The table lists 100,000 to 140,000 clones, about 80% of them singletons. Sequenced material: PBMCs. This chain links TRBV29-1 with TRBJ2-3; weak D call: TRBD1 (5 bases). The TCR was taken from a man younger than 45 in good health and CMV-seronegative. The CDR3 here is CSVDPAKGQPDTQYF. DNA of the CDR3: TGCAGCGTTGACCCGGCGAAAGGACAACCGGATACGCAGTATTTT.